These T cell receptor beta chains were read from a single sample in a study of OX40 agonist ivuxolimab in advanced cancers. TCRdb keeps only in-frame clones here, not all; method: immunoSEQ multiplex PCR. The data show tens of thousands of clones, roughly 92% seen once. Sequencing used CD4+ or CD8+ T cells sorted from blood, obtained in a trial of the OX40 agonist ivuxolimab. These receptor sequences come from an adult with an advanced solid tumor such as melanoma, head and neck, liver or kidney cancer. The CDR3 runs from the conserved cysteine through the conserved F or W. Fields, in order: V gene, D gene, clone size, J gene, CDR3 length, CDR3 protein, CDR3 DNA. The D gene is left open where the match is weak. Size is stated for part of the rows, as once, few or many counts, or as a class when the clone is expanded.

TRBV5-1	TRBD2	.	TRBJ2-1	15	CASSLVLAGNNEQFF	TGCGCCAGCAGCTTGGTCCTAGCGGGGAACAATGAGCAGTTCTTC
TRBV27	TRBD1	.	TRBJ1-6	15	CASGYWTGINSPLHF	TGTGCCAGCGGTTACTGGACAGGGATCAATTCACCCCTCCACTTT
TRBV30	.	.	TRBJ2-5	12	CAWSTGEETQYF	TGTGCCTGGTCGACAGGAGAAGAGACCCAGTACTTC
TRBV9	TRBD1	.	TRBJ2-3	14	CASSFTGGGDTQYF	TGTGCCAGCAGCTTCACAGGGGGTGGAGATACGCAGTATTTT
TRBV18	.	once	TRBJ1-5	12	CASSALDQPQHF	TGTGCCAGCTCAGCCCTAGATCAGCCCCAGCATTTT
TRBV6-4	.	.	TRBJ1-6	15	CASSAESGVSSPLHF	TGTGCCAGCAGTGCGGAGTCAGGGGTTAGTTCACCCCTCCACTTT
TRBV25-1	.	.	TRBJ2-3	12	CASSVTREAQYF	TGTGCCAGCAGTGTCACCAGGGAGGCGCAGTATTTT
TRBV7-3	TRBD2	.	TRBJ2-3	15	CASSSHSGNTDTQYF	TGTGCCAGCAGCTCCCATAGCGGGAACACAGATACGCAGTATTTT
TRBV11-2	.	.	TRBJ2-2	15	CASSLGPRGTGELFF	TGTGCCAGCAGCTTAGGGCCTCGGGGGACCGGGGAGCTGTTTTTT
TRBV19	.	.	TRBJ2-3	14	CASSIGKQADTQYF	TGTGCCAGTAGTATAGGAAAACAGGCAGATACGCAGTATTTT
TRBV30	TRBD1	.	TRBJ1-5	14	CAWTWGQHGQPQHF	TGTGCCTGGACATGGGGACAGCACGGTCAGCCCCAGCATTTT
TRBV9	.	once	TRBJ2-1	15	CASSPEVTKGNEQFF	TGTGCCAGCAGCCCAGAGGTGACAAAGGGCAATGAGCAGTTCTTC
TRBV28	TRBD1	.	TRBJ2-3	14	CASSPGQAPDTQYF	TGTGCCAGCAGTCCGGGACAGGCCCCAGATACGCAGTATTTT
TRBV4-1	TRBD2	.	TRBJ2-1	20	CASSHASGLAGAVPHNEQFF	TGCGCCAGCAGCCACGCCTCGGGACTAGCGGGAGCAGTCCCCCACAATGAGCAGTTCTTC
TRBV27	.	.	TRBJ2-3	12	CASSHGTDTQYF	TGTGCCAGCAGTCACGGCACAGATACGCAGTATTTT
TRBV4-1	.	.	TRBJ1-2	17	CASSQDRGRGLFGGYTF	TGCGCCAGCAGCCAAGATAGGGGCAGGGGCCTTTTTGGCGGCTACACCTTC
TRBV28	TRBD1	.	TRBJ1-2	13	CASSLQGAYGYTF	TGTGCCAGCAGTTTGCAGGGGGCCTATGGCTACACCTTC
TRBV7-2	TRBD1	.	TRBJ1-4	15	CASSFSGTGKEKLFF	TGTGCCAGCAGCTTTTCTGGGACAGGGAAAGAAAAACTGTTTTTT
TRBV6-5	.	.	TRBJ1-2	13	CASSYVRNYGYTF	TGTGCCAGCAGTTATGTACGGAACTATGGCTACACCTTC
TRBV4-3	TRBD1	.	TRBJ2-6	16	CASSLGQGAGANVLTF	TGCGCCAGCAGCCTCGGACAGGGGGCTGGGGCCAACGTCCTGACTTTC
TRBV18	TRBD1	.	TRBJ2-7	16	CASSPPMTGDPSEQYF	TGTGCCAGCTCACCACCGATGACAGGGGATCCCTCCGAGCAGTACTTC
TRBV7-3	.	.	TRBJ1-6	13	CASSSSGASPLHF	TGTGCCAGCAGCTCCTCCGGAGCTTCACCCCTCCACTTT
TRBV2	.	once	TRBJ2-3	14	CASSIRTGTDTQYF	TGTGCCAGCAGTATACGGACTGGCACAGATACGCAGTATTTT
TRBV19	.	once	TRBJ1-1	15	CASSGGGSANTEAFF	TGTGCCAGTAGCGGCGGAGGCAGCGCGAACACTGAAGCTTTCTTT
TRBV7-9	TRBD1	.	TRBJ1-2	13	CASSLTGLGGYTF	TGTGCCAGCAGCTTGACAGGGCTGGGTGGCTACACCTTC
TRBV5-1	.	.	TRBJ1-1	15	CASSWTIGGGTEAFF	TGCGCCAGCAGCTGGACAATTGGGGGTGGCACTGAAGCTTTCTTT
TRBV30	.	.	TRBJ2-3	11	CAWSRENTQYF	TGTGCCTGGAGTCGGGAAAATACGCAGTATTTT
TRBV12-2	.	.	TRBJ2-7	18	CASRPFGLAGGRSYEQYF	TGTGCAAGTCGCCCATTCGGGCTAGCGGGAGGGCGATCCTACGAGCAGTACTTC
TRBV30	.	.	TRBJ1-1	15	CAWSVRKGGSTEAFF	TGTGCCTGGAGTGTACGGAAAGGGGGTAGCACTGAAGCTTTCTTT
TRBV30	.	.	TRBJ1-5	13	CAWSSGVTQPQHF	TGTGCCTGGAGTAGCGGGGTGACTCAGCCCCAGCATTTT
TRBV11-2	.	once	TRBJ1-1	13	CASSLGLAVEAFF	TGTGCCAGCAGCTTAGGACTGGCCGTCGAAGCTTTCTTT
TRBV19	.	.	TRBJ2-7	16	CASQGYPQEPSYEQYF	TGTGCCAGTCAGGGTTACCCTCAGGAGCCCTCCTACGAGCAGTACTTC
TRBV7-3	.	.	TRBJ2-3	15	CASSFQTDRPDTQYF	TGTGCCAGCAGCTTTCAGACAGACCGTCCAGATACGCAGTATTTT
TRBV19	.	.	TRBJ2-3	15	CASSEQGVSTDTQYF	TGTGCCAGTAGTGAACAGGGAGTCAGCACAGATACGCAGTATTTT
TRBV4-3	.	.	TRBJ1-5	15	CASSENSAGNQPQHF	TGCGCCAGCAGCGAAAACTCCGCAGGAAATCAGCCCCAGCATTTT
TRBV2	.	.	TRBJ1-1	13	CASRERGYTEAFF	TGTGCCAGCAGGGAGCGGGGATACACTGAAGCTTTCTTT
TRBV4-3	.	once	TRBJ2-1	17	CASSQDRVAESYNEQFF	TGCGCCAGCAGCCAAGATAGGGTAGCGGAATCCTACAATGAGCAGTTCTTC
TRBV5-1	TRBD1	.	TRBJ2-6	16	CVSSSGQGAGANVLTF	TGCGTCAGCAGCTCGGGACAGGGAGCTGGGGCCAACGTCCTGACTTTC
TRBV6-5	TRBD1	.	TRBJ2-7	16	CANSYSWTGGLYEQYF	TGTGCCAACAGTTACTCGTGGACAGGGGGGCTCTACGAGCAGTACTTC
TRBV4-2	.	.	TRBJ2-1	16	CATADQTGAPYNEQFF	TGTGCCACCGCGGACCAGACAGGAGCCCCCTACAATGAGCAGTTCTTC
TRBV11-3	.	.	TRBJ1-1	14	CASSPTGRNTEAFF	TGTGCCAGCAGCCCAACGGGACGGAACACTGAAGCTTTCTTT
TRBV19	.	.	TRBJ1-5	18	CASSFLRTGTEKTWPQHF	TGTGCCAGTAGTTTTCTCCGTACCGGGACCGAGAAAACATGGCCCCAGCATTTT
TRBV6-5	TRBD1	.	TRBJ1-5	14	CASSYAGGNQPQHF	TGTGCCAGCAGTTACGCAGGGGGGAATCAGCCCCAGCATTTT
TRBV4-2	TRBD1	.	TRBJ1-5	14	CASSKDRGNQPQHF	TGTGCCAGCAGTAAGGACAGGGGCAATCAGCCCCAGCATTTT
TRBV7-9	.	.	TRBJ2-4	16	CASSPTDFAAKNIQYF	TGTGCCAGCAGCCCCACAGACTTTGCGGCCAAAAACATTCAGTACTTC